This paragraph covers one T cell receptor beta chain sequence. These data are taken from a study of blood T cell repertoires in COVID-19. Study at large: PBMCs, B-cell-depleted T cells, or T cells were the source of the cDNA or gDNA that made up the material.

The CDR3 sequence is 12 residues long. Germline lookup yields CDR1 SGHTA and CDR2 FQGNSA. The germline V and J ends were trimmed by 5 bases and 7 bases, with 11 bases remaining between them. Profiled with immunoSEQ multiplex PCR; TCRdb holds only in-frame clones, not every one. The sample carries a few hundred thousand clones, approximately 90% recorded once. Before being deemed recovered, Cohort 3 donors had two negative PCRs, clearance, or symptom resolution. The sequencing sample was made of PBMCs or T cells enriched from blood (not recorded which). The sequence was obtained from a man aged 18 to 35 who had recovered from COVID-19. The genes are TRBV7-2 and TRBJ1-2, with D perhaps matching TRBD1 (5 bases). CDR3 protein: CASSPQGFGYTF. CDR3 DNA sequence: TGTGCCAGCAGCCCTCAGGGTTTTGGCTACACCTTC.